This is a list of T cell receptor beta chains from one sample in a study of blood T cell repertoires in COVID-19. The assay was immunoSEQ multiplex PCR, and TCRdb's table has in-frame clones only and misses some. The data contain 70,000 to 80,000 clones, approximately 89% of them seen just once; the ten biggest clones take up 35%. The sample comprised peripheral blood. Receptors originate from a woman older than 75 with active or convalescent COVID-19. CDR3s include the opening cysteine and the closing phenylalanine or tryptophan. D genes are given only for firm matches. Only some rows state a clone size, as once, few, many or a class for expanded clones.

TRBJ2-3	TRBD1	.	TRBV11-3	TGTGCCAGCAGCCGGGACAGGTCGACAGATACGCAGTATTTT	CASSRDRSTDTQYF
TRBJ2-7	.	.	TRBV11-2	TGTGCCAGCAGCCCGTTCCCTACCTACGAGCAGTACTTC	CASSPFPTYEQYF
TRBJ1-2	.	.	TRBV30	TGTGCCTGGGGGTGGACGGGGAACTATGGCTACACCTTC	CAWGWTGNYGYTF
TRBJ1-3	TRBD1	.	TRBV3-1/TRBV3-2	TGTGCCAGCAGTTGGACAGGGGGACCTATTTCTGGAAACACCATATATTTT	CASSWTGGPISGNTIYF
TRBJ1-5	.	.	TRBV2	TGTGCCAGCACCCAGGGCACTGCAGATCAGCCCCAGCATTTT	CASTQGTADQPQHF
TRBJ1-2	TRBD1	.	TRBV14	TGTGCCAGCAGCCAAGCCGGGACAGGGCCGGAAGGCTACACCTTC	CASSQAGTGPEGYTF
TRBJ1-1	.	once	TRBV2	TGTGCCAGCACTTGGCAGAACACTGAAGCTTTCTTT	CASTWQNTEAFF
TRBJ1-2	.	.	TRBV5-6	TGTGCCAGCAGCTACATTGCCCCCGCCAAAACAGGGATTGGCTACACCTTC	CASSYIAPAKTGIGYTF
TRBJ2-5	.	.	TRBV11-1	TGTGCCAGCCTAGGCCTCGAGGAGACCCAGTACTTC	CASLGLEETQYF
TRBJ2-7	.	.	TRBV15	TGTGCCACCAGCAGAGATAGGGGTTACGAGCAGTACTTC	CATSRDRGYEQYF
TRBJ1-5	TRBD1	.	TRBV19	TGTGCCAGTAGTATAGTGGAGGGGGCTGTTCAGCCCCAGCATTTT	CASSIVEGAVQPQHF
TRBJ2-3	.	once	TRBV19	TGTGCCAGTAGTGAGCAGGGAATCTCGGCGTACACAGATACGCAGTATTTT	CASSEQGISAYTDTQYF
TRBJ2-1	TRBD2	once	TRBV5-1	TGCGCCAGCAGCGTAGCTAGCGGGGCATACAATGAGCAGTTCTTC	CASSVASGAYNEQFF
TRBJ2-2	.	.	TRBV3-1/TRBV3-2	TGTGCCAGCAGCCCCCAAATAGCCATCACCGGGGAGCTGTTTTTT	CASSPQIAITGELFF
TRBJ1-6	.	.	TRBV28	TGTGCCAGCAGTTTGAACTCCCTGCAATCACCCCTCCACTTT	CASSLNSLQSPLHF
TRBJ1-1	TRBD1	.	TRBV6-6	TGTGCCAGCAGCCAGGGGACAGGGGGTAGGTACACTGAAGCTTTCTTT	CASSQGTGGRYTEAFF
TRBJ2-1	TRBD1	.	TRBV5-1	TGCGCCAGCAGCTTGCGGGACAGGGACTCTGGGGGCGAGCAGTTCTTC	CASSLRDRDSGGEQFF
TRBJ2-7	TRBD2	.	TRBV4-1	TGCGCCAGCAGCCGACTAGCGGGGGGCCTTTACGAGCAGTACTTC	CASSRLAGGLYEQYF
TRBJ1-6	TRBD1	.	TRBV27	TGTGCCAGCAGTGCCGGGACAGAGTACGTCTTCACCTATAATTCACCCCTCCACTTT	CASSAGTEYVFTYNSPLHF
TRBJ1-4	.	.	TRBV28	TGTGCCAGCAGTCTCCGGACCCCGGGAGGTGAAAAACTGTTTTTT	CASSLRTPGGEKLFF
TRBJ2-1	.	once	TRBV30	TGTGCCTGTTGTTTGTCGAGGGATAATGAGCAGTTCTTC	CACCLSRDNEQFF
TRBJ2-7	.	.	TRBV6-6	TGTGCCAGCAGGCACGGGGTCTCCTACGAGCAGTACTTC	CASRHGVSYEQYF
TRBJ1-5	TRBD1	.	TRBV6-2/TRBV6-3	TGTGCCAGCAGTTTCCTCCGGGACACAGGGGTCGGTCGTCAGCCCCAGCATTTT	CASSFLRDTGVGRQPQHF
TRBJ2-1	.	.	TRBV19	TGTGCCAGTACCCGAGACATATCTATCAATGAGCAGTTCTTC	CASTRDISINEQFF
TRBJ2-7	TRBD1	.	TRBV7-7	TGTGCTAACAAAGCCCGCGACAGGGTTCCACATCGCCCTATATGCGAGCAGTACTTC	CANKARDRVPHRPICEQYF
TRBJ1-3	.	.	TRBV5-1	TGCGCCAGCAGCCCGCCAGGGTACTCTGGAAACACCATATATTTT	CASSPPGYSGNTIYF
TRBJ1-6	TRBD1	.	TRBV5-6	TGTGCCAGCAGCGCGGACAGGGGCAATTCACCCCTCCACTTT	CASSADRGNSPLHF
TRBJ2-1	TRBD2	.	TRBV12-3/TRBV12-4	TGTGCCAGCACCGAAGGGGGACTAGTGCAGTTCTTC	CASTEGGLVQFF
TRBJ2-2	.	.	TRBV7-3	TGTGCCAGCAGCTTTGCAGGGCAGGGCACCGGGGAGCTGTTTTTT	CASSFAGQGTGELFF
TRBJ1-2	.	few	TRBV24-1	TGTGCCACCAGTGATTTGGACTTCGGGGGCTACACCTTC	CATSDLDFGGYTF
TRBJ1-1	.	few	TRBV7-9	TGTGCCAGCAGCTCGTGGGAAGGGGTACTGAACACTGAAGCTTTCTTT	CASSSWEGVLNTEAFF
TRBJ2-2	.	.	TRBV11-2	TGTGCCAGCAGCTTATGGGACACTGGGGACGGGGCCGGGGAGCTGTTTTTT	CASSLWDTGDGAGELFF